This TCR beta chain is drawn from a study of T cell clonality in common variable immunodeficiency. Both groups were predominantly of Caucasian heritage. CVID and control samples used equivalent genomic DNA input. Here immunoSEQ multiplex PCR was the method, and the copy in TCRdb shows in-frame clones only, minus some. Observed are 45,000 to 55,000 clones, no singletons, with the top ten taking approximately 5.5%. This clone was detected many times. The source of this sequence is a person between 18 and 75 years old in good health. The sample was peripheral blood mononuclear cells.

CDR3 DNA, as far as it was read: TGTGCCAGCAGCGCCCAGGGCAGGGAGAGTGGC. This codes for CASSAQGRESG. The full CDR3 reads CASSAQGRESGYTF. This rearrangement joins TRBV9 to TRBJ1-2; a possible D gene is TRBD1 (5 bases). The read stops 3 residues short of the end of the CDR3; the missing end is completed from the germline J gene. Germline V CDR1 and CDR2: SGDLS, YYNGEE. The CDR3 is made up of 14 amino acids. V was trimmed by 3 bases and J by 7 bases, leaving 16 bases between them.